The T cell receptor (beta chain) described here comes from a study of blood T cell repertoires in COVID-19. The germline gives CDR1 SGHTA, CDR2 FQGNSA. The CDR3 covers 16 residues. Trimming shortened V by 5 bases and J by 4 bases, and 17 bases separated the two germline ends. In the original workflow: The authors estimated nucleated cell counts from reference gene primer amplification. Only in-frame clones appear in the TCRdb table, and some are missing; sequencing was by immunoSEQ multiplex PCR. The D gene and trimming were derived from the DNA, and the V and J assignments and clone size from that table. There are over 600,000 clones in the sample; about nine tenths occur only once, and around 0.3% lies in the top ten.

This sequence was found in a woman younger than 30 with acute or convalescent COVID-19. The J gene is TRBJ2-2, the V gene TRBV7-2; the D gene is possibly TRBD1 (7 bases). The sample comprised peripheral blood. CDR3 DNA sequence: TGTGCCAGCAGCCCAGGGGGAGCGGGTTCCACCGGGGAGCTGTTTTTT. Its protein is CASSPGGAGSTGELFF. Variable domain in full (rest from reference TRBV7-2 and TRBJ2-2): GAGVSQSPSNKVTEKGKDVELRCDPISGHTALYWYRQSLGQGLEFLIYFQGNSAPDKSGLPSDRFSAERTGGSVSTLTIQRTQQEDSAVYLCASSPGGAGSTGELFFGEGSRLTVL.